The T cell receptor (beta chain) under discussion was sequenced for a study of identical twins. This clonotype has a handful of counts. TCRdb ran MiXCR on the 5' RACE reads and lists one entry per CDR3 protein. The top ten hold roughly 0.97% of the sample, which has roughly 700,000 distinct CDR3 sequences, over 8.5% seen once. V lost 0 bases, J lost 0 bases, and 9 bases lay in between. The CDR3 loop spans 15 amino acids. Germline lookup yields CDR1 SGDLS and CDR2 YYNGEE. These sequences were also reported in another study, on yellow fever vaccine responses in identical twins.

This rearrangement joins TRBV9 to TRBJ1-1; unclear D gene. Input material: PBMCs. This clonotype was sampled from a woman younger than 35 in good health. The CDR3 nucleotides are TGTGCCAGCAGCGTAGACCCAGGCATGAACACTGAAGCTTTCTTT. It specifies CASSVDPGMNTEAFF.